Presented here are 22 T cell receptor beta chains from one specimen sequenced in a study of T cell repertoires in cytomegalovirus infection (dated by TCRdb to about 2019). Their target antigens are unknown. The treatment or condition label, read with the paper, signifies: in vitro stimulation with specific CMV peptide epitopes to enrich CMV-specific T cells. Sequencing took place on an Illumina HiSeq 1500. Using fastp at Q25 and MiXCR, TCRdb reprocessed the public reads and kept productive beta chains. Rows merge per CDR3 protein into single entries with the most common DNA and genes. A total of around 800,000 distinct CDR3 sequences appear in this sample, 30% to 35% of them only once. The ten largest clonotypes hold approximately 13% of the sample. This specimen was cultured CD8+ T cells from PBMCs, taken from culture after CMV antigen stimulation. The receptors come from a human donor in good health (CMV status not recorded). Some clones in this sample may be carry-over from other donors' samples.

The rearrangement links TRBV24-1 to TRBJ2-3; maybe TRBD2 (6 bases). Germline CDR1 reads KGHDR; CDR2 reads SFDVKD. The CDR3 has 16 residues. Trimming cost V 2 bases and J 2 bases, with 13 bases left between them. This chain's CDR3 is CATSDSAREVTDTQYF. CDR3 nucleotides: TGTGCCACCAGTGATTCTGCCAGGGAGGTCACAGATACGCAGTATTTT.

This clonotype has only a few counts. The chain links TRBV20-1 to TRBJ2-4; 12 bases match TRBD2. This CDR3 comprises 19 residues. CDR1 and CDR2 (germline): DFQATT, SNEGSKA (reference sequence). Trimming removed 0 bases from V and 0 bases from J; junction bases left unmatched: 9. For the CDR3, the DNA is TGCAGTGCTAGAGATCTAGGACTAGCGGGGAGACTAGCCAAAAACATTCAGTACTTC. Residues: CSARDLGLAGRLAKNIQYF.

This clonotype was recorded a few times. The rearrangement links TRBV27 to TRBJ2-5; D not certain. The CDR3 is 11 amino acids. Trimming stripped 7 bases from V and 5 bases from J, with 8 bases between. Looked up from germline, CDR1 is MNHEY and CDR2 is SMNVEV (reference sequence). CDR3 sequence: CASMGWETQYF. The CDR3 region has the DNA TGTGCCAGCATGGGGTGGGAGACCCAGTACTTC.

In its sample, this clonotype was seen a few times. This chain uses TRBV12-3 or TRBV12-4 with TRBJ2-1, with 8 positions matching TRBD2. V lost 10 bases, J lost 7 bases, and 6 bases stayed unmatched. This CDR3 has 12 residues. The DNA for the CDR3 is TGTGCCACCCTTAGCGGGGAAAATGAGCAGTTCTTC. Translating gives CATLSGENEQFF.

This clonotype was observed a few times. This rearrangement joins TRBV6-5 to TRBJ2-5, with D hard to call. The CDR3 is 13 residues long. Germline-derived CDR1 and CDR2 are MNHEY and SVGAGI. The germline V and J ends were trimmed by 2 bases and 0 bases, with 4 bases remaining between them. The CDR3 region has the DNA TGTGCCAGCAGTTACCAAGACCAAGAGACCCAGTACTTC. Protein sequence: CASSYQDQETQYF.

The V call is TRBV27, the J call TRBJ1-4; D gene uncertain. Deletions cut 3 bases from V and 7 bases from J, with 12 bases between. The CDR3 sequence is 14 residues long. Germline assignment: CDR1 MNHEY and CDR2 SMNVEV (reference sequence). Here the CDR3 reads CASSFYGLGEKLFF. The CDR3 nucleotides read TGTGCCAGCAGTTTCTACGGGTTGGGTGAAAAACTGTTTTTT.

This chain joins TRBV12-3 or TRBV12-4 and TRBJ1-1; D remains ambiguous. Trimming cost V 7 bases and J 1 base, with 13 bases left between them. The CDR3 runs to 14 residues. The CDR3 DNA is TGTGCCAGCATGGGATGCGCGTCGAACACTGAAGCTTTCTTT. Its translation: CASMGCASNTEAFF.

V usage is TRBV2 and J usage is TRBJ2-7; 7 positions agree with TRBD1. The CDR3 contains 14 residues. CDR1 is SNHLY, CDR2 FYNNEI, per germline. Germline trimming cut 4 bases from V and 3 bases from J; bases unmatched to any gene: 6. The CDR3 DNA reads TGTGCCAGCAGTGCCGCACAGGGGTTCTACGAGCAGTACTTC. This codes for CASSAAQGFYEQYF. Filled out from reference TRBV2 and TRBJ2-7, the complete variable domain reads EPEVTQTPSHQVTQMGQEVILRCVPISNHLYFYWYRQILGQKVEFLVSFYNNEISEKSEIFDDQFSVERPDGSNFTLKIRSTKLEDSAMYFCASSAAQGFYEQYFGPGTRLTVT.

The V call is TRBV27, the J call TRBJ1-1; D may be TRBD1 (6 bases). The CDR3 length is 14 residues. CDR1 and CDR2 from the germline V gene are MNHEY and SMNVEV (reference sequence). Trimming left V 5 bases short and J 11 bases short, with 21 bases between. CDR3 DNA sequence: TGTGCCAGCAGTCCGGGGGCCACGCAAGTAGGGGCTTTCTTT. Its protein product is CASSPGATQVGAFF.

The CDR3 reads CASSQGLAGGGEQFF. The CDR3 nucleotides are TGCGCCAGCAGCCAGGGACTAGCGGGGGGGGGTGAGCAGTTCTTC. The chain recombines TRBV4-1 with TRBJ2-1; TRBD2 matches 16 bases. The V segment lost 3 bases and the J segment 9 bases; nucleotides outside the gene matches: 2. In germline, CDR1 is MGHRA, CDR2 YSYEKL. CDR3 size: 15 residues.

V is TRBV6-1 and J is TRBJ1-1; the D is unclear. This CDR3 spans 14 amino acids. V was trimmed by 5 bases and J by 11 bases, leaving 21 bases between them. Germline values: CDR1 MNHNS, CDR2 SASEGT. In DNA, the CDR3 is TGTGCCAGCAGTTTCACCGGCCCCGAGGGAGGCGCTTTCTTT. Translated, it gives CASSFTGPEGGAFF.

This chain uses TRBV5-6 with TRBJ2-1; 12 nucleotides align to TRBD2. The germline gives CDR1 SGHDT, CDR2 YYEEEE. This CDR3 is 15 amino acids long. The trim removed 6 bases at V and 4 bases at J, leaving 5 bases unmatched. CDR3 nucleotide sequence: TGTGCCAGCATCCGAGGACTAGCGGGGTACAATGAGCAGTTCTTC. Protein sequence: CASIRGLAGYNEQFF.

On this clonotype itself: A much larger clonotype is one base distant, so this may be a read error. V is TRBV7-2 and J is TRBJ2-3; D gene ambiguous. Germline V CDR1 and CDR2: SGHTA, FQGNSA. The CDR3 length is 12 residues. The V end lost 9 bases, the J end lost 5 bases, and 12 bases lay between the germline ends. The CDR3 DNA reads TGTGCCAGTGATAGACTTGTAGATACGCAGTATTTT. Translation gives CASDRLVDTQYF.

The chain joins TRBV12-5 to TRBJ2-1; D not resolved. CDR1 and CDR2 from the germline V gene are LGHNT and FRNRAP. This CDR3 spans 13 amino acids. Trimming cost V 6 bases and J 6 bases, with 12 bases left between them. CDR3 in DNA: TGTGCTAGTGGCCTAGGGAAGTTCAATGAGCAGTTCTTC. Protein sequence: CASGLGKFNEQFF. Filled out from reference TRBV12-5 and TRBJ2-1, the complete variable domain reads DARVTQTPRHKVTEMGQEVTMRCQPILGHNTVFWYRQTMMQGLELLAYFRNRAPLDDSGMPKDRFSAEMPDATLATLKIQPSEPRDSAVYFCASGLGKFNEQFFGPGTRLTVL.

The chain links TRBV20-1 to TRBJ2-2, with TRBD2 as a possible D gene (7 bases). V lost 6 bases to trimming and J lost 4 bases, with 15 bases between them. This CDR3 is 14 amino acids long. Germline V gene sequence: CDR1 DFQATT, CDR2 SNEGSKA (reference sequence). CDR3: CSAPRGGPTGELFF. Written as DNA, the CDR3 is TGCAGTGCCCCAAGGGGGGGACCCACCGGGGAGCTGTTTTTT.

This chain joins TRBV7-8 and TRBJ2-6; D might be TRBD1 (5 bases). This CDR3 spans 16 amino acids. From germline, CDR1 is SGHVS and CDR2 FQNEAQ. V lost 5 bases, J lost 4 bases, and 15 bases lay in between. CDR3 sequence (DNA): TGTGCCAGCAGCCGCCCCTTCAGGGTCGGGGCCAACGTCCTGACTTTC. This codes for CASSRPFRVGANVLTF.

The V and J genes are TRBV13 and TRBJ1-2; no clear D. The V end was cut by 10 bases, the J end by 2 bases, with 11 bases between. CDR1 and CDR2 (germline): PRHDT, FYEKMQ (reference sequence). The CDR3 is 12 residues long. In DNA form, the CDR3 reads TGTGCCACCTCGTCCGGAAACTATGGCTACACCTTC. Its translation is CATSSGNYGYTF.

This clonotype was found a few times. This chain uses TRBV7-9 with TRBJ2-5, with D possibly being TRBD1 or TRBD2 (6 bases each). V shed 1 base and J shed 6 bases, with 15 bases lying between them. The germline CDR1 and CDR2 sequences are SEHNR and FQNEAQ (reference sequence). This CDR3 has 15 amino acids. In DNA form, the CDR3 reads TGTGCCAGCAGCTTAGATGACAGGCGGGGAAAGACCCAGTACTTC. Amino acids: CASSLDDRRGKTQYF.

This clonotype was counted between two and nine times. CDR3 residues: CASSPQSSTGGYTF. The DNA for the CDR3 is TGCGCCAGCAGCCCCCAGTCCTCGACAGGGGGCTACACCTTC. The chain combines TRBV4-1 with TRBJ1-2; 7 bases align to TRBD1. This CDR3 spans 14 amino acids. V trimming: 4 bases; J trimming: 8 bases; junction bases outside the gene matches: 10. The germline V gene encodes CDR1 MGHRA and CDR2 YSYEKL.

The V and J genes are TRBV5-5 and TRBJ1-6, with D unresolved. Trimming took 0 bases from V and 0 from J, leaving 13 bases between them. The germline CDR1 and CDR2 sequences are SGHKS and YYEKEE (reference sequence). The CDR3 runs 18 residues. The CDR3 sequence: CASSLAGSPSSYNSPLHF. The CDR3 DNA follows: TGTGCCAGCAGCTTGGCGGGCAGTCCTAGCTCCTATAATTCACCCCTCCACTTT.

This clonotype has a handful of counts. The CDR3 here is CASRKGRNTEAFF. The CDR3 DNA reads as TGTGCCAGCAGAAAGGGACGGAACACTGAAGCTTTCTTT. V usage is TRBV27 and J usage is TRBJ1-1; a weak D match, TRBD1 (5 bases). Germline CDR1 is MNHEY and CDR2 is SMNVEV (reference sequence). The CDR3 runs 13 residues. Trimming took 6 bases from V and 1 from J, leaving 9 bases between them.

The chain employs TRBV12-3 or TRBV12-4 and TRBJ2-3; 9 bases are shared with TRBD2. J lost 2 bases, V lost 2 bases, and 14 bases had no gene match. The length of the CDR3 is 19 residues. The CDR3 here is CASSLFLYGGGGPTDTQYF. Here the CDR3 DNA reads TGTGCCAGCAGTTTATTCTTATACGGCGGGGGGGGCCCCACAGATACGCAGTATTTT.